A selection of T cell receptor beta chains follows, all from one sample in a study of beta chain features in type 1 diabetes. The repertoire was sequenced with immunoSEQ multiplex PCR; TCRdb's copy has only in-frame clones and lacks some. The repertoire has over 40,000 clones, around 52% of them found once; the top ten carry about 2.1%. The specimen was Tregs from blood. The origin of the receptors is a woman aged 18-29 years in good health. CDR3s include the opening cysteine and the closing phenylalanine or tryptophan. The D gene is left open where the match is weak. Clone size appears in some rows only: once, few, many, or a class for an expanded clone.

>TRBJ1-3|.|.|TRBV30
CAWKSGVTGNTIYF
TGTGCCTGGAAGTCAGGCGTTACTGGAAACACCATATATTTT
>TRBJ1-5|few|.|TRBV30
CAWSSSPGGSNQPQHF
TGTGCCTGGAGTTCTTCCCCGGGGGGTTCCAATCAGCCCCAGCATTTT
>TRBJ1-4|.|.|TRBV30
CAWKGGTGSEKLFF
TGTGCCTGGAAGGGTGGGACTGGATCTGAAAAACTGTTTTTT
>TRBJ2-5|.|TRBD2|TRBV7-2
CASSLGGGGETQYF
TGTGCCAGCAGCTTGGGTGGGGGAGGGGAGACCCAGTACTTC
>TRBJ2-7|few|.|TRBV28
CASSSIGGSGPYEQYF
TGTGCCAGCAGTTCCATAGGAGGTAGCGGCCCCTACGAGCAGTACTTC
>TRBJ2-3|.|TRBD1|TRBV19
CASSIRTGGMKRDTQYF
TGTGCCAGTAGTATACGGACAGGGGGCATGAAGAGGGATACGCAGTATTTT
>TRBJ2-7|once|TRBD1|TRBV7-9
CASSLGADRASEQYF
TGTGCCAGCAGCTTAGGGGCAGACAGGGCGAGCGAGCAGTACTTC
>TRBJ2-7|.|TRBD1|TRBV27
CASSSPGQLLEQYF
TGTGCCAGCAGTTCCCCGGGACAGCTCCTCGAGCAGTACTTC
>TRBJ2-7|.|.|TRBV30
CAWSAPGQPPYEQYF
TGTGCCTGGAGTGCCCCAGGACAGCCTCCCTACGAGCAGTACTTC
>TRBJ2-3|.|TRBD1|TRBV23-1
CASSQSKTGGTDTQYF
TGCGCCAGCAGTCAATCGAAGACAGGGGGCACAGATACGCAGTATTTT
>TRBJ1-6|.|TRBD1|TRBV5-6
CASSLTGTVNSPLHF
TGTGCCAGCAGTTTAACCGGGACAGTCAATTCACCCCTCCACTTT
>TRBJ2-7|once|TRBD1|TRBV7-8
CASSLAPGTANYEQYF
TGTGCCAGCAGCTTAGCCCCCGGGACAGCGAACTACGAGCAGTACTTC
>TRBJ2-7|few|TRBD2|TRBV28
CASSSILLAGLDYEQYF
TGTGCCAGCAGTTCCATCCTACTAGCGGGGCTCGACTACGAGCAGTACTTC
>TRBJ2-1|.|TRBD2|TRBV30
CASLAGAYNEQFF
TGTGCCTCCCTAGCGGGAGCCTACAATGAGCAGTTCTTC
>TRBJ2-1|.|.|TRBV30
CAWSVRAGEQFF
TGTGCCTGGAGTGTAAGGGCGGGTGAGCAGTTCTTC
>TRBJ1-1|.|.|TRBV9
CASSPTYQSEAFF
TGTGCCAGCAGCCCAACATATCAATCTGAAGCTTTCTTT
>TRBJ2-2|.|TRBD2|TRBV5-5
CASSLEAGAVAGELFF
TGTGCCAGCAGCTTGGAAGCGGGAGCGGTTGCCGGGGAGCTGTTTTTT
>TRBJ2-7|.|.|TRBV15
CATSREGGSAYEQYF
TGTGCCACCAGCAGAGAAGGGGGTTCGGCCTACGAGCAGTACTTC
>TRBJ2-1|.|.|TRBV11-3
CASTPGRGRGEQFF
TGTGCCAGCACCCCCGGGCGGGGACGGGGAGAGCAGTTCTTC
>TRBJ2-1|.|.|TRBV19
CASSIYASREYNEQFF
TGTGCCAGTAGTATTTACGCTAGCCGCGAATACAATGAGCAGTTCTTC
>TRBJ2-4|.|TRBD2|TRBV19
CASSMAGRDIQYF
TGTGCCAGTAGTATGGCAGGGAGGGACATTCAGTACTTC
>TRBJ1-4|medium-sized|.|TRBV11-2
CASSLTYGRKLFF
TGTGCCAGCAGCTTAACCTACGGTCGAAAACTGTTTTTT
>TRBJ2-2|.|TRBD1|TRBV7-7
CASSFQQGTGELFF
TGTGCCAGCAGCTTTCAACAGGGGACCGGGGAGCTGTTTTTT
>TRBJ2-5|.|.|TRBV2
CASSEKLDQETQYF
TGTGCCAGCAGCGAAAAACTAGACCAAGAGACCCAGTACTTC
>TRBJ2-1|.|TRBD2|TRBV15
CATSRDGLARQFF
TGTGCCACCAGCAGAGATGGACTAGCGAGGCAGTTCTTC
>TRBJ2-6|.|.|TRBV6-5
CASRLNSGANVLTF
TGTGCCAGCAGACTGAACTCTGGGGCCAACGTCCTGACTTTC
>TRBJ2-5|.|TRBD1|TRBV5-5
CASSLGRRTGYQETQYF
TGTGCCAGCAGCTTGGGTCGTAGGACAGGGTATCAAGAGACCCAGTACTTC
>TRBJ2-5|few|.|TRBV2
CASSEFGTEETQYF
TGTGCCAGCAGTGAATTCGGAACAGAAGAGACCCAGTACTTC
>TRBJ2-3|few|.|TRBV5-6
CASSPGTLGNTQYF
TGTGCCAGCAGCCCGGGGACTCTGGGGAATACGCAGTATTTT
>TRBJ2-7|.|.|TRBV7-2
CASSISGNSYEQYF
TGTGCCAGCAGTATTAGCGGAAACTCCTACGAGCAGTACTTC
>TRBJ2-5|few|.|TRBV6-1
CASSEGVPPGETQYF
TGTGCCAGCAGTGAAGGTGTCCCCCCGGGAGAGACCCAGTACTTC
>TRBJ1-1|few|TRBD1|TRBV28
CASSPDRGTEAFF
TGTGCCAGCAGTCCTGACAGGGGCACTGAAGCTTTCTTT
>TRBJ2-1|few|TRBD2|TRBV5-1
CASSPTVAGANNEQFF
TGCGCCAGCAGCCCAACAGTAGCGGGAGCGAACAATGAGCAGTTCTTC
>TRBJ2-5|.|TRBD2|TRBV27
CASSSLAGAETQYF
TGTGCCAGCAGTTCGCTAGCGGGAGCAGAGACCCAGTACTTC
>TRBJ2-7|.|TRBD2|TRBV11-1
CASKRGWASGTYEQYF
TGTGCCAGCAAACGAGGGTGGGCTAGCGGAACCTACGAGCAGTACTTC
>TRBJ2-1|.|.|TRBV18
CASSPLAENNEQFF
TGTGCCAGCTCACCACTAGCGGAAAACAATGAGCAGTTCTTC
>TRBJ2-5|.|.|TRBV19
CASSIGSWETQYF
TGTGCCAGTAGTATAGGTAGTTGGGAGACCCAGTACTTC
>TRBJ1-3|.|TRBD1|TRBV5-1
CASSGDRKTSGNTIYF
TGCGCCAGCAGCGGGGACAGGAAAACCTCTGGAAACACCATATATTTT
>TRBJ1-1|.|TRBD1|TRBV5-4
CASRNERQGAAEAFF
TGTGCCAGCAGGAACGAAAGACAGGGGGCGGCTGAAGCTTTCTTT
>TRBJ2-7|.|.|TRBV29-1
CSVRKLDYEQYF
TGCAGCGTGCGGAAACTGGACTACGAGCAGTACTTC